Following are 8 T cell receptor beta chains from one sample sequenced in a study of cytotoxic CD8 clonotypes in ibrutinib-treated CLL. The protocol was immunoSEQ multiplex PCR, while the TCRdb copy is restricted to in-frame clones and leaves out a portion. The top ten clones hold roughly 5.7% of a sample with 250,000 to 350,000 clones, about 72% of them seen once. Material: PBMCs, obtained at disease progression, from a patient treated with ibrutinib. Receptors originate from a human donor with chronic lymphocytic leukemia.

The chain combines TRBV7-6 with TRBJ1-2; D not resolved. Germline loops: CDR1 SGHVS, CDR2 FNYEAQ. The CDR3 sequence is 12 residues long. Between the trimmed V and J ends, which lost 5 bases and 4 bases, there was a span of 8 bases. The CDR3 sequence is CASSPFLYGYTF. The CDR3 DNA sequence: TGTGCCAGCAGCCCTTTTCTCTATGGCTACACCTTC. The full variable domain, in which reference TRBV7-6 and TRBJ1-2 provide the parts outside the CDR3, is GAGVSQSPRYKVTKRGQDVALRCDPISGHVSLYWYRQALGQGPEFLTYFNYEAQQDKSGLPNDRFSAERPEGSISTLTIQRTEQRDSAMYRCASSPFLYGYTFGSGTRLTVV.

The chain has TRBV29-1 and TRBJ2-3; D may be TRBD2 (5 bases). The germline CDR1 and CDR2 sequences are SQVTM and ANQGSEA. Trimming left V 8 bases short and J 3 bases short, with 18 bases between. CDR3 length equals 14 residues. The CDR3, as DNA: TGCAGCTCCCGACCGGGGTTTCTAACAGATACGCAGTATTTT. Encoded protein: CSSRPGFLTDTQYF.

This clone was recorded a few times. This may come from a read error, since a much larger clone is one base off. The same CDR3 also results from other DNA sequences found in this sample. V is TRBV6-5 and J is TRBJ2-7; D remains ambiguous. The CDR3 runs 11 residues. Germline values: CDR1 MNHEY, CDR2 SVGAGI. CDR3 DNA sequence: TGTGCCAGCAGTGACTCCTACGAGCAGTACTTC. It encodes CASSDSYEQYF.

This rearrangement joins TRBV18 to TRBJ2-2, with 8 bases that match TRBD2. The CDR3 extends over 19 amino acids. Germline loops: CDR1 KGHSH, CDR2 LQKENI. The trim removed 3 bases at V and 4 bases at J, leaving 16 bases unmatched. As DNA, the CDR3 is TGTGCCAGCTCACCGAAAACCTTAGCGGGGAATCTCCGCACCGGGGAGCTGTTTTTT. The encoded protein is CASSPKTLAGNLRTGELFF.

This chain joins TRBV10-2 and TRBJ2-3, with TRBD2 identical over 8 bases. V shed 4 bases, J shed 3 bases, and the junction held 9 bases outside the gene matches. Germline CDR1 WSHSY, CDR2 SAAADI. There are 16 residues in the CDR3. CDR3 bases: TGCGCCAGCAGTGGTCGCCGGGGGGGAGGAACAGATACGCAGTATTTT. Residues: CASSGRRGGGTDTQYF.

The table lists this clone with a few counts. The V call is TRBV18, the J call TRBJ1-5; D gene uncertain. This CDR3 is built from 16 residues. Germline lookup yields CDR1 KGHSH and CDR2 LQKENI. Trimming stripped 3 bases from V and 0 bases from J, with 12 bases between. CDR3 nucleotide sequence: TGTGCCAGCTCACCGCTCAGAGACTATAGCAATCAGCCCCAGCATTTT. Translating it yields CASSPLRDYSNQPQHF.

The chain recombines TRBV6-5 with TRBJ1-2; D not certain. From germline, CDR1 is MNHEY and CDR2 SVGAGI. The V gene lost 2 bases and the J gene lost 4 bases, with 5 bases spanning the gap. The CDR3 spans 12 residues. This chain's CDR3 is CASSYGLYGYTF. The CDR3 DNA follows: TGTGCCAGCAGTTACGGACTCTATGGCTACACCTTC.

This clone appeared once. The chain joins TRBV10-3 to TRBJ2-1; 8 bases align to TRBD2. Germline CDR1 reads ENHRY; CDR2 reads SYGVKD. This CDR3 has 19 residues. V was pared by 2 bases and J by 8 bases, with 20 bases of the junction left unmatched. The CDR3 is CAISEGRLVAGMDGDEQFF. The CDR3 DNA reads TGTGCCATCAGTGAGGGGCGGCTAGTAGCGGGGATGGACGGCGATGAGCAGTTCTTC.